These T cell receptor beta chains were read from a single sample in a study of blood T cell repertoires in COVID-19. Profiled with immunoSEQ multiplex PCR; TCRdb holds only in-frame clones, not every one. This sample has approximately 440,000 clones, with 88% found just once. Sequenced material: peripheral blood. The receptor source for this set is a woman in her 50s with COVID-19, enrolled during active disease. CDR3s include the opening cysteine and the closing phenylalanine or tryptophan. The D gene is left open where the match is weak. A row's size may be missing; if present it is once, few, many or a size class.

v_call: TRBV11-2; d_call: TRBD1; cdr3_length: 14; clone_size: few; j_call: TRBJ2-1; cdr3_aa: CASSVGQGAGEQFF; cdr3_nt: TGTGCCAGCAGCGTCGGACAGGGGGCGGGTGAGCAGTTCTTC
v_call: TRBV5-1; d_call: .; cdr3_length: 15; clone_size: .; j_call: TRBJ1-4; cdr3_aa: CASTSARGTNEKLFF; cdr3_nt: TGCGCCAGCACCTCAGCCAGGGGAACTAATGAAAAACTGTTTTTT
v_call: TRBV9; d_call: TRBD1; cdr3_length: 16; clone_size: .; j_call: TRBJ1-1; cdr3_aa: CASSEMPGTGNTEAFF; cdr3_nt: TGTGCCAGCAGCGAGATGCCAGGGACAGGCAACACTGAAGCTTTCTTT
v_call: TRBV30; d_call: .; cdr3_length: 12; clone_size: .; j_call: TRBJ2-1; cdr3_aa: CALKSSYNEQFF; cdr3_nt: TGTGCCTTGAAGAGCTCCTACAATGAGCAGTTCTTC
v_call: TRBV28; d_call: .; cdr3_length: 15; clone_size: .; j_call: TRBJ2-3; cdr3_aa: CASSFDGGTTDTQYF; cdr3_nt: TGTGCCAGCAGTTTTGATGGCGGGACCACAGATACGCAGTATTTT
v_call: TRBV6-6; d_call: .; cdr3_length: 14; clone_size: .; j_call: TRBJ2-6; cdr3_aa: CASSYETGANVLTF; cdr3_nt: TGTGCCAGCAGTTACGAGACTGGGGCCAACGTCCTGACTTTC
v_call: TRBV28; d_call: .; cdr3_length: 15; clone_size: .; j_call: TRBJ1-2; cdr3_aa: CASSHAGIRGNGYTF; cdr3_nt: TGTGCCAGCAGTCACGCCGGGATTCGGGGTAATGGCTACACCTTC
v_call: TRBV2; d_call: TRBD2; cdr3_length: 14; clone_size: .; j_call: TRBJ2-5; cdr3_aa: CASSDRLAEETQYF; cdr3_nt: TGTGCCAGCAGTGACAGACTAGCGGAAGAGACCCAGTACTTC
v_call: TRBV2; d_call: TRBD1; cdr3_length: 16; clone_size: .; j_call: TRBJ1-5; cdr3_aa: CASSGQGARSNQPQHF; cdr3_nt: TGTGCCAGCAGTGGACAGGGGGCGCGAAGCAATCAGCCCCAGCATTTT
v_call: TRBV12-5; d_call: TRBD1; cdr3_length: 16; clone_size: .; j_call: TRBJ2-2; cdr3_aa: CASGFQGTGLTGELFF; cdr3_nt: TGTGCTAGTGGTTTCCAAGGGACAGGTCTGACCGGGGAGCTGTTTTTT
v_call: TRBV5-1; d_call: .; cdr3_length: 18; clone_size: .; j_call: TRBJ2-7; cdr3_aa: CASSLALIGGQVGYEQYF; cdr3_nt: TGCGCCAGCAGCTTGGCCCTCATAGGTGGTCAGGTGGGCTACGAGCAGTACTTC
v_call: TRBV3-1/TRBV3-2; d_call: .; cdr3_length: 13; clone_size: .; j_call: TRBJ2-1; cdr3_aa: CASSQVGGAEQFF; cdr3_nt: TGTGCCAGCAGCCAGGTAGGCGGGGCTGAGCAGTTCTTC
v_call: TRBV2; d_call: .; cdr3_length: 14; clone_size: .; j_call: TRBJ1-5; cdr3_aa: CASRYSSNNQPQHF; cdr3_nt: TGTGCCAGCAGGTATAGCAGCAACAATCAGCCCCAGCATTTT
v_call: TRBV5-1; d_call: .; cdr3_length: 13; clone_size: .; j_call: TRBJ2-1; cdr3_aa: CASSLGAGNEQFF; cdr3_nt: TGCGCCAGCAGCTTAGGGGCAGGCAATGAGCAGTTCTTC
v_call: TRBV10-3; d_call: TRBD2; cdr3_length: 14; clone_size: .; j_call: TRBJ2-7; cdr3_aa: CAISGRGVDYEQYF; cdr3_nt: TGTGCCATCAGTGGGCGGGGGGTAGACTACGAGCAGTACTTC
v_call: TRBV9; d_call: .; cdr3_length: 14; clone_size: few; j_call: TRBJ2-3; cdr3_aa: CASSVQGWSDTQYF; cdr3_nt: TGTGCCAGCAGCGTACAGGGGTGGTCAGATACGCAGTATTTT
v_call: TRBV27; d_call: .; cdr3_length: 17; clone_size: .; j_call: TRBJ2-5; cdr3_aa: CASRNRVTVSNQETQYF; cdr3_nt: TGTGCCAGCAGAAACAGGGTGACCGTTTCTAACCAAGAGACCCAGTACTTC
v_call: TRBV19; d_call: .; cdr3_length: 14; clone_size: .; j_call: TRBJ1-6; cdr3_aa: CASSGQPLHSPLHF; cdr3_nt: TGTGCCAGTAGTGGACAGCCTTTACATTCACCCCTCCACTTT
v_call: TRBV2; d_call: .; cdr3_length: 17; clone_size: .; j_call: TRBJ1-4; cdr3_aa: CASSDSQEGSTNEKLFF; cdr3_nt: TGTGCCAGCAGTGATTCGCAGGAGGGGTCAACTAATGAAAAACTGTTTTTT
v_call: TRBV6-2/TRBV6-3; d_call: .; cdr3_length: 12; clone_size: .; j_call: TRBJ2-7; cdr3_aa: CASSQELGEQYF; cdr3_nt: TGTGCCAGCAGTCAAGAACTAGGCGAGCAGTACTTC
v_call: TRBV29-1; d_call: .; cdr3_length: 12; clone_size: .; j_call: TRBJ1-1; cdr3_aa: CSGPKADTEAFF; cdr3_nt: TGCAGCGGCCCCAAGGCGGACACTGAAGCTTTCTTT
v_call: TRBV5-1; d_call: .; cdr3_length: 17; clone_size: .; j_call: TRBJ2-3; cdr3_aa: CASSLGGGVPRTDTQYF; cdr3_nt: TGCGCCAGCAGCTTGGGCGGGGGCGTCCCCCGCACAGATACGCAGTATTTT
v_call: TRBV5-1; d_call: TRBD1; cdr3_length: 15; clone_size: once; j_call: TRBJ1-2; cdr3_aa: CASIFGTGGPYGYTF; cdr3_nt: TGCGCCAGCATATTTGGGACAGGGGGGCCCTATGGCTACACCTTC
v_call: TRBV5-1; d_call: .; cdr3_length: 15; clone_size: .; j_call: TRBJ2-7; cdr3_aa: CASSSEQGRSHEQYF; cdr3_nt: TGCGCCAGCAGCTCGGAACAGGGAAGGTCCCACGAGCAGTACTTC
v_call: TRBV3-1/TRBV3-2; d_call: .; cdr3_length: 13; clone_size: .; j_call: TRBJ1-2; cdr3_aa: CASSQGTAYGYTF; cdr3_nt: TGTGCCAGCAGCCAAGGGACTGCCTATGGCTACACCTTC
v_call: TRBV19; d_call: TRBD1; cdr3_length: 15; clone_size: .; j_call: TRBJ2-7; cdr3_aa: CASSPRQGARYEQYF; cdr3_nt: TGTGCCAGTAGTCCCCGACAGGGGGCTCGGTACGAGCAGTACTTC
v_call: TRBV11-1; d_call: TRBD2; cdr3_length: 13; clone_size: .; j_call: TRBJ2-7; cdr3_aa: CASSLLAVSEQYF; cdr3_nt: TGTGCCAGCAGCTTACTAGCGGTAAGCGAGCAGTACTTC
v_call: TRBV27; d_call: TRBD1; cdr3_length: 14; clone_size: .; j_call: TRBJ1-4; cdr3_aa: CASTAGGRGGKLFF; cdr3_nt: TGTGCCAGCACGGCGGGGGGCAGGGGGGGAAAACTGTTTTTT
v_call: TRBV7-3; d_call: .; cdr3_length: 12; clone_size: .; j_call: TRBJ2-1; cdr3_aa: CASSSNSNEQFF; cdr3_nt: TGTGCCAGCAGCTCCAACAGTAATGAGCAGTTCTTC
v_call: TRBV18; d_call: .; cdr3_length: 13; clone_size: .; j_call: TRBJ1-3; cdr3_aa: CASSLSSGNTIYF; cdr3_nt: TGTGCCAGCTCACTTTCGTCGGGAAACACCATATATTTT
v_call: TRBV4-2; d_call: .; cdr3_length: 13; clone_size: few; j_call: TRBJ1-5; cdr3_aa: CASSRSRDQPQHF; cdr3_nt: TGTGCCAGCAGCCGGTCACGAGATCAGCCCCAGCATTTT
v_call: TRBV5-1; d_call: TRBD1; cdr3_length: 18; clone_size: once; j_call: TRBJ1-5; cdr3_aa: CASSLPPGQGASNQPQHF; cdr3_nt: TGCGCCAGCAGCCTACCTCCGGGACAGGGGGCAAGCAATCAGCCCCAGCATTTT
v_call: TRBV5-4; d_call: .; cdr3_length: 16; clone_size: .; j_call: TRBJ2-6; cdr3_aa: CASSLDGHGGANVLTF; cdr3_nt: TGTGCCAGCAGCTTGGATGGGCACGGCGGGGCCAACGTCCTGACTTTC
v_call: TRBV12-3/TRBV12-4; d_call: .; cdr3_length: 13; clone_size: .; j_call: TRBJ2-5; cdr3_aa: CASSLGSQETQYF; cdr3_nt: TGTGCCAGCAGTTTAGGGAGCCAAGAGACCCAGTACTTC
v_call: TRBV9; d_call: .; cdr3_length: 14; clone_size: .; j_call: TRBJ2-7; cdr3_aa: CASSSGTILNEQYF; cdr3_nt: TGTGCCAGCAGCTCCGGCACTATTCTCAACGAGCAGTACTTC
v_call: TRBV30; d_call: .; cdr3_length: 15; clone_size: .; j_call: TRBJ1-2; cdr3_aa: CAWSPSGRVANGYTF; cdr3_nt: TGTGCCTGGAGTCCCTCGGGCAGGGTCGCGAATGGCTACACCTTC
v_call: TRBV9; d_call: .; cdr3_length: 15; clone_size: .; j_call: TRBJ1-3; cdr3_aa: CASSPQGQPGNTIYF; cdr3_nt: TGTGCCAGCAGCCCCCAGGGGCAGCCCGGAAACACCATATATTTT
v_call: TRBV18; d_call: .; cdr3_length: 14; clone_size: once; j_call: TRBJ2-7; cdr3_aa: CASSPTSASYEQYF; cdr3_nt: TGTGCCAGCTCACCCACCTCCGCGTCCTACGAGCAGTACTTC
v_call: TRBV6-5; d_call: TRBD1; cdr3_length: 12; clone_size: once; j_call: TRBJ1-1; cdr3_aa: CASFDRGTQAFF; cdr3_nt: TGTGCCAGCTTTGACAGGGGGACTCAAGCTTTCTTT
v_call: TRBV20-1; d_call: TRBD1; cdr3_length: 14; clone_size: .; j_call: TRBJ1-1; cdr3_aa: CSANDRGGSTEAFF; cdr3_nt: TGCAGTGCTAATGACAGGGGAGGGAGCACTGAAGCTTTCTTT
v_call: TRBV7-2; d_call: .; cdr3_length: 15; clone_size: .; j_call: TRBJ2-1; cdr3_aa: CASSPGRGTHNEQFF; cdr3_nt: TGTGCCAGCAGCCCCGGGCGGGGGACACACAATGAGCAGTTCTTC
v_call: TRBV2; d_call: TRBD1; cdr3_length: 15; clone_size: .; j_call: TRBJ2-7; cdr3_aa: CASREQGPAVYEQYF; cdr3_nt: TGTGCCAGCAGGGAACAGGGGCCCGCCGTCTACGAGCAGTACTTC